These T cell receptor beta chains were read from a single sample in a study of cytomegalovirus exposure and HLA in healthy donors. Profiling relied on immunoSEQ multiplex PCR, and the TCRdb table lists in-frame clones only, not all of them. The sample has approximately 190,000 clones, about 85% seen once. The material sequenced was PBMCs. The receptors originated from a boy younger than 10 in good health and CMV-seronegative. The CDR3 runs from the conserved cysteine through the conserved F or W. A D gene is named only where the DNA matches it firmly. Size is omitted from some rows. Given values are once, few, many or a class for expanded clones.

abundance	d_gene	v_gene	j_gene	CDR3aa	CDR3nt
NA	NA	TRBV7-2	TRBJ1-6	CASSPGHSITLHF	TGTGCCAGCAGCCCGGGACACTCAATAACCCTCCACTTT
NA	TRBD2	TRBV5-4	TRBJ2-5	CASSLNAGGPETQYF	TGTGCCAGCAGCTTGAACGCGGGGGGGCCAGAGACCCAGTACTTC
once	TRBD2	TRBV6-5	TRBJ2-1	CASHQIAGGNNEQFF	TGTGCCAGCCATCAAATAGCGGGGGGTAACAATGAGCAGTTCTTC
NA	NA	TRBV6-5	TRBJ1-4	CASSYEGRSEKLFF	TGTGCCAGCAGTTACGAGGGTAGGAGTGAAAAACTGTTTTTT
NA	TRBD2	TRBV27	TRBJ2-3	CASSAPSGGTDTQYF	TGTGCCAGCAGTGCGCCTAGCGGGGGCACAGATACGCAGTATTTT
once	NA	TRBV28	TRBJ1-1	CASSSRDRALFEAFF	TGTGCCAGCAGTTCACGAGACAGAGCACTCTTTGAAGCTTTCTTT
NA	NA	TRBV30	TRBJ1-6	CAWNQVHTNSPLHF	TGTGCCTGGAACCAGGTACATACCAATTCACCCCTCCACTTT
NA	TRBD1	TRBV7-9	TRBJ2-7	CASSGQGNIYEQYF	TGTGCCAGCAGCGGACAGGGGAATATCTACGAGCAGTACTTC
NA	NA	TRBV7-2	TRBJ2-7	CASTLGGLTSYEQYF	TGTGCCAGCACCTTGGGCGGACTGACCTCCTACGAGCAGTACTTC
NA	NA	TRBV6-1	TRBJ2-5	CASSSAGLTQYF	TGTGCCAGCAGTTCGGCGGGGCTGACCCAGTACTTC
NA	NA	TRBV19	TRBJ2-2	CASLGQSNTGELFF	TGTGCCAGTCTCGGACAGTCGAACACCGGGGAGCTGTTTTTT
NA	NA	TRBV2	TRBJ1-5	CASSGFQAHQPQHF	TGTGCCAGCAGTGGGTTTCAGGCACATCAGCCCCAGCATTTT
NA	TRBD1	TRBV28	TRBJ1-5	CASSHRGRGSNQPQHF	TGTGCCAGCAGTCACAGGGGGAGAGGTAGCAATCAGCCCCAGCATTTT
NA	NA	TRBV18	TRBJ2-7	CASSPVGSSYEQYF	TGTGCCAGCTCACCAGTGGGGAGCTCCTACGAGCAGTACTTC
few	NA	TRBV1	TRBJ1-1	CTSSQDGTGGTEAFF	TGCACCAGCAGCCAAGATGGGACAGGGGGCACTGAAGCTTTCTTT
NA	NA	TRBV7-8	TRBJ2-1	CASSTLPRREQFF	TGTGCCAGCAGCACTTTGCCCCGGAGGGAGCAGTTCTTC
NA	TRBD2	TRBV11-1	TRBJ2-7	CASSLRRAGGTYEQYF	TGTGCCAGCAGCCTACGCCGGGCGGGAGGTACCTACGAGCAGTACTTC
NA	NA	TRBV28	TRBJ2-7	CASSLFARVVYEQYF	TGTGCCAGCAGTTTATTCGCACGGGTGGTCTACGAGCAGTACTTC
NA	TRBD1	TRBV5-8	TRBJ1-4	CASSLGQGTNEKLFF	TGTGCCAGCAGCTTAGGACAGGGAACTAATGAAAAACTGTTTTTT